This TCR beta chain was observed in a study of OX40 agonist ivuxolimab in advanced cancers. Study context: The mean age was roughly 60 years, ranging from 23 to 79, with 65% to 90% of participants male.

CDR1 KGHSH and CDR2 LQKENI come from the germline V gene. The CDR3 contains 13 residues. Trimming cost V 4 bases and J 0 bases, with 6 bases left between them. This clone was observed a few times. TCRdb's copy holds only in-frame clones and misses some; the assay was immunoSEQ multiplex PCR. The sample contains about 66,000 clones, roughly 87% of which appear only once. This clonotype originated in an adult with an advanced solid tumor such as melanoma, head and neck, liver or kidney cancer. This rearrangement joins TRBV18 to TRBJ1-1; D gene ambiguous. Material: CD4+ or CD8+ T cells sorted from blood, obtained in a trial of the OX40 agonist ivuxolimab. The CDR3 reads CASSLGVNTEAFF. CDR3 sequence (DNA): TGTGCCAGCTCACTGGGCGTGAACACTGAAGCTTTCTTT. Filled out from reference TRBV18 and TRBJ1-1, the complete variable domain reads NAGVMQNPRHLVRRRGQEARLRCSPMKGHSHVYWYRQLPEEGLKFMVYLQKENIIDESGMPKERFSAEFPKEGPSILRIQQVVRGDSAAYFCASSLGVNTEAFFGQGTRLTVV.